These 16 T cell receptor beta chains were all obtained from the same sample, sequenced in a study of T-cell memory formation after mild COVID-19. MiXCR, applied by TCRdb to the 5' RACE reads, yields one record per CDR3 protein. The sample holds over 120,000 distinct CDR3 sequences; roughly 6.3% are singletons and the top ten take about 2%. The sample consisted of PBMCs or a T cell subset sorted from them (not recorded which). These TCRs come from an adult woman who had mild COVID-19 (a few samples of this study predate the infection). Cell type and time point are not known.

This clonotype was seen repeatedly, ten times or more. The CDR3: CASSYDRDRNTEAFF. Written as DNA, the CDR3 is TGTGCCAGCAGCTACGACAGGGATCGGAACACTGAAGCTTTCTTT. The J gene is TRBJ1-1, the V gene TRBV7-9; 7 nucleotides agree with TRBD1. The CDR3 length is 15 residues. Germline CDR1 is SEHNR and CDR2 is FQNEAQ (reference sequence). Unmatched junction bases numbered 6, after V lost 4 bases and J lost 1 base.

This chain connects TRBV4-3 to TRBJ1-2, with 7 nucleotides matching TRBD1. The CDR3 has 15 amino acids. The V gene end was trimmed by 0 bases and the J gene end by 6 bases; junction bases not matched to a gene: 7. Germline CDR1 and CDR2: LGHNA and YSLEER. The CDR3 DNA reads TGCGCCAGCAGCCAAGAACAGGGGTTTTCTCATGGCTACACCTTC. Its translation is CASSQEQGFSHGYTF.

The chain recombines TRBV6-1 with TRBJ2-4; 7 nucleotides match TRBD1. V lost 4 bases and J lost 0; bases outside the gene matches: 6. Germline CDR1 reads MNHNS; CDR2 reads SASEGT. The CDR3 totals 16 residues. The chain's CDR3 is CASSGGQTLAKNIQYF. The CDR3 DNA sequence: TGTGCCAGCAGTGGGGGACAGACCCTAGCCAAAAACATTCAGTACTTC.

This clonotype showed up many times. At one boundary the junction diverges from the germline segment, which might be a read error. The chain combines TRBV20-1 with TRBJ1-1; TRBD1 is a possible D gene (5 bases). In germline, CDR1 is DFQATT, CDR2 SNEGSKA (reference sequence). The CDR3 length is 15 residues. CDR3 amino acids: CSVSLGGRGATKAFF. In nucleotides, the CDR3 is TGCAGTGTGTCTTTGGGAGGGAGAGGGGCCACTAAAGCTTTCTTT.

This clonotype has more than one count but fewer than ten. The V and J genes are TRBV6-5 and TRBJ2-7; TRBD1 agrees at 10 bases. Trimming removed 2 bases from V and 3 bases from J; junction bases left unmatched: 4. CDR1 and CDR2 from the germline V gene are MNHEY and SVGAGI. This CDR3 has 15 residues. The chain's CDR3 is CASSYTGQGGYEQYF. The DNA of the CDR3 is TGTGCCAGCAGTTACACAGGACAGGGGGGCTACGAGCAGTACTTC.

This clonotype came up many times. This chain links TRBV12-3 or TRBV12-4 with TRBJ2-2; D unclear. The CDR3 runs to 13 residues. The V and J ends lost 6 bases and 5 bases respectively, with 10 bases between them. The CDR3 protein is CASSPPGTGELFF. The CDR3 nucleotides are TGTGCCAGCAGCCCCCCTGGAACCGGGGAGCTGTTTTTT.

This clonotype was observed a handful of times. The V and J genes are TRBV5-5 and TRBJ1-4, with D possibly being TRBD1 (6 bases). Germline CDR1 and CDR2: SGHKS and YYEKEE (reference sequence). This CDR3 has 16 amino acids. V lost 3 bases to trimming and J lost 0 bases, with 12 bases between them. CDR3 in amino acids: CASSSGVVATNEKLFF. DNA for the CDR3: TGTGCCAGCAGCTCAGGGGTGGTCGCAACTAATGAAAAACTGTTTTTT.

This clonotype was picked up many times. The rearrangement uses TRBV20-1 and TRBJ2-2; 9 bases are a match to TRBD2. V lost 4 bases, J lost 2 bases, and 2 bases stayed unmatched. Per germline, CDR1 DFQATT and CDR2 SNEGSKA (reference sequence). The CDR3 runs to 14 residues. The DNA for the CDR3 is TGCAGTGCTAAAGCGGGAGGTAACACCGGGGAGCTGTTTTTT. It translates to CSAKAGGNTGELFF.

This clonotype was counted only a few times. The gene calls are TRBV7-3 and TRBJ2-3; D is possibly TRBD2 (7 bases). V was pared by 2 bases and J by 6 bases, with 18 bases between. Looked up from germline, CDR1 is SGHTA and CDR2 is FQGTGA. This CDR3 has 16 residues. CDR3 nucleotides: TGTGCCAGCAGCTTACAAGGGGAGGGCACAGGGGATACGCAGTATTTT. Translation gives CASSLQGEGTGDTQYF.

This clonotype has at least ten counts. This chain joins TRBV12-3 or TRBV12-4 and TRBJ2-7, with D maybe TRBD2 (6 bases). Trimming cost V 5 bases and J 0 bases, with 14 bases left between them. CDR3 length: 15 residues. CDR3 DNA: TGTGCCAGCAGTCCCTATGGGGGGTACTCCTACGAGCAGTACTTC. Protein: CASSPYGGYSYEQYF.

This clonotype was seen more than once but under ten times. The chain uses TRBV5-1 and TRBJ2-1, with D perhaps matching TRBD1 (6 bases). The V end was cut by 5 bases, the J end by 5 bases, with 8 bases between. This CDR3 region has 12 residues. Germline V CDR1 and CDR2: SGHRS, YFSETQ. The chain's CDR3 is CASRQGNNEQFF. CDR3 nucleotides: TGCGCCAGCAGGCAGGGGAACAATGAGCAGTTCTTC.

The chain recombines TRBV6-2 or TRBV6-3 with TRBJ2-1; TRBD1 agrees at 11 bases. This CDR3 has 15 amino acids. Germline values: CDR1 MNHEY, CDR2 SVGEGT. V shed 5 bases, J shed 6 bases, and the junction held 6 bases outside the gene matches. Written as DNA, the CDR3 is TGTGCCAGCAGTCGGACAGGGGGCTTTATCAATGAGCAGTTCTTC. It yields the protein CASSRTGGFINEQFF.

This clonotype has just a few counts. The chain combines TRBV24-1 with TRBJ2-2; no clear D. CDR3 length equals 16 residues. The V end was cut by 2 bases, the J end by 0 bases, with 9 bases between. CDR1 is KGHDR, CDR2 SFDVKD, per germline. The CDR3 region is CATSDYQPSNTGELFF. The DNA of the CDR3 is TGTGCCACCAGTGATTATCAGCCTTCGAACACCGGGGAGCTGTTTTTT.

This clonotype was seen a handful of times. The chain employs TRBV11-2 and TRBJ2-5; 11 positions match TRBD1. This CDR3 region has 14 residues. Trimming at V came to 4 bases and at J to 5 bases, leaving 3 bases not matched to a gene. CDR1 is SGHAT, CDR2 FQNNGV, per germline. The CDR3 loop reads CASSWTGGEETQYF. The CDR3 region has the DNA TGTGCCAGCAGCTGGACAGGGGGCGAGGAGACCCAGTACTTC.

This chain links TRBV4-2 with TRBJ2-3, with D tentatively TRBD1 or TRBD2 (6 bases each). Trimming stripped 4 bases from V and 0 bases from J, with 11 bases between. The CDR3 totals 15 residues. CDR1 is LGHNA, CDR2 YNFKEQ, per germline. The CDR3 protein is CASSRGGQSTDTQYF. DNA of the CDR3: TGTGCCAGCAGCCGTGGGGGGCAGAGCACAGATACGCAGTATTTT.

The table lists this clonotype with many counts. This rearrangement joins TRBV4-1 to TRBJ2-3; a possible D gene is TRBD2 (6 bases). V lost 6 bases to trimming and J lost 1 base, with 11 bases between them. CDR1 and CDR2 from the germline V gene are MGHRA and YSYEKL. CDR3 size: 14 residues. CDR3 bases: TGCGCCAGCAGTGGCCGCGGGGGCACAGATACGCAGTATTTT. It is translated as CASSGRGGTDTQYF.